This T cell receptor beta chain is from a study of cytomegalovirus exposure and HLA in healthy donors. General study points: TCR sequences were mostly rare, though some public TCRs occurred in many donors. About 87% or about 30% of the time was how often most TCR beta V segments were productive, according to an earlier analysis. Later work found that TCR association rates differed between HLA loci; DRB1 had the most and HLA-C the fewest.

The PCR contained 60 Vbeta and 13 Jbeta primers. Profiling relied on immunoSEQ multiplex PCR, and the TCRdb table lists in-frame clones only, not all of them. The data contain roughly 100,000 clones, 65% to 80% of them seen just once; the ten biggest clones take up around 5.1%. Remarks on this clone: Its antigen remains unknown.

This receptor was taken from a male donor in good health and CMV-seronegative. The specimen sequenced was PBMCs.

Written as DNA, the CDR3 is TGTGCCAGCAGCCCAGGGAGCGGGAGAGGAGCCGGGGAGCTGTTTTTT. Translated, it gives CASSPGSGRGAGELFF. The chain couples TRBV13 to TRBJ2-2; 8 bases align to TRBD2. V shed 5 bases, J shed 6 bases, and the junction held 11 bases outside the gene matches. Germline V gene sequence: CDR1 PRHDT, CDR2 FYEKMQ (reference sequence). The CDR3 sequence is 16 residues long.